This record concerns one TCR beta chain sequence. Its specificity is unknown. This specimen comes from a study of cytomegalovirus exposure and HLA in healthy donors. Overall study results and limits: Three chains tied to CMV proved CMV antigen-specific in vitro. The likely origin of a cluster of highly shared sequence variants was a sequencing artifact. Reported findings show TCR beta sequences accurately forecast HLA-A and HLA-B alleles in most subjects. An analysis done earlier found most TCR beta V segments productive about 87% or about 30% of the time.

V lost 3 bases and J lost 8; bases outside the gene matches: 3. The CDR3 spans 13 residues. Germline V gives CDR1 SEHNR, CDR2 FQNEAQ (reference sequence). Use of 60 Vbeta and 13 Jbeta primers characterized the PCR. Sequenced by immunoSEQ multiplex PCR; TCRdb stores in-frame clones only, minus some. The repertoire holds 70,000 to 100,000 clones, with more than 75% as singletons. The receptor comes from a man younger than 35 in good health and CMV-seronegative. Input material: PBMCs. The V and J genes are TRBV7-9 and TRBJ1-5, with TRBD1 identical over 8 bases. The DNA for the CDR3 is TGTGCCAGCAGCTTGATGGACAGGGAGCCCCAGCATTTT. Protein sequence: CASSLMDREPQHF.